Given below is one TCR beta chain in context. This entry comes from a study of PD-1 blockade in mismatch repair-deficient tumors. Study overall: All were previously treated, progressing patients with over 9 mismatch repair-deficient cancer types.

In germline, CDR1 is LGHNA, CDR2 YSLEER. The length of the CDR3 is 16 residues. The ends lost 0 bases at V and 6 bases at J; junction bases unmatched: 11. The assay was immunoSEQ multiplex PCR, and TCRdb's table has in-frame clones only and misses some. Of about 51,000 clones listed, more than 65% are singletons. V usage is TRBV4-3 and J usage is TRBJ2-7, with TRBD2 matching over 7 bases. This TCR derives from an adult with mismatch repair-deficient cancer. Specimen: peripheral blood, collected approximately 18 weeks after starting pembrolizumab. CDR3: CASSQDFAGARGEQYF. The CDR3, as DNA: TGCGCCAGCAGCCAAGATTTCGCGGGAGCCCGGGGCGAGCAGTACTTC.